The entry below describes one T cell receptor beta chain. This clonotype was seen a few times. What antigen it recognizes has not been identified. It has no much larger one-base neighbor in the sample; base qualities were not kept. Libraries were built with RT-PCR. The sequencing machine was an Illumina HiSeq 2500. Using fastp at Q25 and MiXCR, TCRdb reprocessed the public reads and kept productive beta chains. Rows are combined by CDR3 protein, so each entry shows the most common genes and DNA. Within this sample are 500,000 to 750,000 distinct CDR3 sequences, with around 15% of them counted one time only. The ten most abundant clones make up more than 9.5% of the sample. This sample is drawn from a study of response to subunit inactivated influenza vaccine (dated by TCRdb to the late 2010s). About the study as a whole: Deep quantitative T cell receptor repertoire profiling was used in the study to track responses to a trivalent subunit inactivated influenza vaccine.

The germline V gene gives CDR1 as SQVTM and CDR2 as ANQGSEA. Trimming takes 4 bases from V and 5 bases from J, and the germline ends sit 12 bases apart. The CDR3, cysteine through phenylalanine, is 12 amino acids long. The only DNA kept is the CDR3, 36 bases in frame from the first base. The full study reports these points: According to the authors, only a limited number of new T cells may be recruited by each seasonal influenza vaccination.

The clonotype comes from a man aged 50 to 59 who received an inactivated influenza vaccine. Donor details come from another sample of the same person, matched by shared clones. Sequencing was performed on PBMCs from blood, taken about 11 days after vaccination. The V and J segments used are TRBV29-1 and TRBJ2-7; confidence is insufficient to name the D gene. The sequence in DNA is TGCAGCGTTGCCGTCAGGAGAGACGAGCAGTACTTC. Its translation is CSVAVRRDEQYF.